These 3 T cell receptor beta chains were all obtained from the same sample, sequenced in a study of T cells in Graves' hyperthyroidism and ophthalmopathy (dated by TCRdb to the late 2010s). Libraries came from multiplex PCR. Sequenced on an Illumina HiSeq 2000. The TCR beta CDR3 regions were amplified from the RNA transcripts. A first-round RT-PCR of the TCR CDR3 used the HTBI primer set with the Qiagen OneStep RT-PCR kit. The raw public reads went through TCRdb reprocessing: fastp at Q25, MiXCR clone calling, in-frame beta chains kept. Merged by CDR3 protein, the rows form single entries marked with the most common genes and DNA. The sample data list around 540,000 distinct CDR3 sequences, and approximately 44% of these were observed just once. The ten largest clonotypes hold 6.5% to 9% of the sample. The sequenced sample was peripheral blood or thyroid tissue (not recorded which). The receptors shown here come from a woman younger than 30 with Graves' hyperthyroidism. Donor details come from another sample of the same person, matched by shared clones.

There are a few counts of this clonotype. The chain recombines TRBV7-6 with TRBJ2-3; TRBD2 aligns across 9 bases. V lost 3 bases to trimming and J lost 2 bases; unmatched junction nucleotides: 6. CDR1 SGHVS and CDR2 FNYEAQ come from the germline V gene. The CDR3 is made up of 16 amino acids. Here the CDR3 DNA reads TGTGCCAGCAGCTTGACACTAGCGGGTTTCACAGATACGCAGTATTTT. This gives the protein CASSLTLAGFTDTQYF.

V and J are TRBV7-8 and TRBJ1-2; 9 nucleotides align to TRBD1. CDR3 size: 15 residues. Trimming cost V 5 bases and J 4 bases; bases outside gene matches: 8. Germline CDR1 reads SGHVS; CDR2 reads FQNEAQ. The CDR3 here is CASSLDRGNGYGYTF. DNA of the CDR3: TGTGCCAGCAGCCTCGACAGGGGGAACGGCTATGGCTACACCTTC.

This clonotype was found many times. This chain links TRBV29-1 with TRBJ1-1; no clear D. The CDR3 covers 13 residues. Germline V gene lookup returns CDR1 SQVTM and CDR2 ANQGSEA. Trimming took 7 bases from V and 0 from J, leaving 12 bases between them. CDR3: CSALRNVNTEAFF. The CDR3 bases are TGCAGCGCGCTAAGAAATGTGAACACTGAAGCTTTCTTT.